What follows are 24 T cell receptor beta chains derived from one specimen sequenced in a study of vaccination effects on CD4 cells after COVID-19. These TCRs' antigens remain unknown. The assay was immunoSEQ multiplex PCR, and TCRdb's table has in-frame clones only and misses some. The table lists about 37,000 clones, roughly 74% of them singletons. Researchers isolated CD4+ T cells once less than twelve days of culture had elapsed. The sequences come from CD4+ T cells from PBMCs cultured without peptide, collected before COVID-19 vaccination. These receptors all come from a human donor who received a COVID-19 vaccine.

The CDR3 loop reads CASSARLLGQYF. CDR3 in DNA: TGTGCCAGCAGTGCCCGACTGCTCGGGCAGTACTTC. The rearrangement uses TRBV28 and TRBJ2-7, with unresolved D. Between the trimmed V and J ends, which lost 5 bases and 9 bases, there was a span of 14 bases. Germline values: CDR1 MDHEN, CDR2 SYDVKM. This CDR3 is built from 12 residues.

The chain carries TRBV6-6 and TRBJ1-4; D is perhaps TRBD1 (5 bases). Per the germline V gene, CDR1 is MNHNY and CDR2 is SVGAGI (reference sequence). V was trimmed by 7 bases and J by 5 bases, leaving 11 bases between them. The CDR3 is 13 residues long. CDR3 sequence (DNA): TGTGCCAGCATGCGGGGCTCGAATGAAAAACTGTTTTTT. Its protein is CASMRGSNEKLFF.

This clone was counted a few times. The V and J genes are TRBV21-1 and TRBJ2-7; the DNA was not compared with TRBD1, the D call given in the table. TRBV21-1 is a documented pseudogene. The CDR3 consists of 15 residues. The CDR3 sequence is CASRDQRTGAREQYF. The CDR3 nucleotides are TGTGCCAGCAGAGATCAAAGGACAGGGGCGAGAGAGCAGTACTTC.

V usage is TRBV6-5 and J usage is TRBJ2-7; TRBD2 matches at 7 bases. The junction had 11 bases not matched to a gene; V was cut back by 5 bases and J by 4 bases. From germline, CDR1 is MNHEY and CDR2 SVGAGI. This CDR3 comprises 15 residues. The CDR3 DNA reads TGTGCCAGCAGTCACGCCGGGACTAACTTTTACGAGCAGTACTTC. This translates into CASSHAGTNFYEQYF.

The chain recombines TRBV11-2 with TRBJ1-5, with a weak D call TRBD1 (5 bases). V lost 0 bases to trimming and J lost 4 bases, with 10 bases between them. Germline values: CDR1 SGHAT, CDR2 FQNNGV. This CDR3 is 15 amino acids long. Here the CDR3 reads CASSLDPGPNQPQHF. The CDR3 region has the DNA TGTGCCAGCAGCTTAGATCCAGGGCCAAATCAGCCCCAGCATTTT.

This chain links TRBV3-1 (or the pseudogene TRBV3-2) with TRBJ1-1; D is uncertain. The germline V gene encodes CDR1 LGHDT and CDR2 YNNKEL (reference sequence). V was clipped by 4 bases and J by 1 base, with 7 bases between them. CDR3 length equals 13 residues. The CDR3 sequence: CASSPIGNTEAFF. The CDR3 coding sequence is TGTGCCAGCAGCCCTATCGGGAACACTGAAGCTTTCTTT.

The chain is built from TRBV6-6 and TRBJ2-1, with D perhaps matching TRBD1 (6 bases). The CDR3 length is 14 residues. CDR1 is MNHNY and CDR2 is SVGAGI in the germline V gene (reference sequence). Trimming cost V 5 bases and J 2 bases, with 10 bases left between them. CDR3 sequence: CASSRTVPYNEQFF. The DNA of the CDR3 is TGTGCCAGCAGTCGGACAGTCCCCTACAATGAGCAGTTCTTC.

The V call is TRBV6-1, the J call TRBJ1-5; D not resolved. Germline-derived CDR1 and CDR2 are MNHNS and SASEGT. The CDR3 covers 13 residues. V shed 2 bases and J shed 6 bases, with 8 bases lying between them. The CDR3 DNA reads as TGTGCCAGCAGTGAACTGGGAGGTCAGCCCCAGCATTTT. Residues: CASSELGGQPQHF.

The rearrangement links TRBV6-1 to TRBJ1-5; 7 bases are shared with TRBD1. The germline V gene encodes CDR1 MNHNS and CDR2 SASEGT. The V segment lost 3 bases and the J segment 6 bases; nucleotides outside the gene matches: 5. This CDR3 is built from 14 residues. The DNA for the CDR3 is TGTGCCAGCAGTGATCAGACAGGGTCTCAGCCCCAGCATTTT. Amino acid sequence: CASSDQTGSQPQHF.

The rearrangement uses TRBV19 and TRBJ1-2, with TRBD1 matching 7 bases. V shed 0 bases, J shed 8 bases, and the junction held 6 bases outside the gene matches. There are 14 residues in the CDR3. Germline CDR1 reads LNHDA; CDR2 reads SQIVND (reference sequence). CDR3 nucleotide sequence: TGTGCCAGTAGTATAGAAAGACAGGGAGGAGGCTACACCTTC. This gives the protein CASSIERQGGGYTF. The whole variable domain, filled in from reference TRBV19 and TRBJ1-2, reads DGGITQSPKYLFRKEGQNVTLSCEQNLNHDAMYWYRQDPGQGLRLIYYSQIVNDFQKGDIAEGYSVSREKKESFPLTVTSAQKNPTAFYLCASSIERQGGGYTFGSGTRLTVV.

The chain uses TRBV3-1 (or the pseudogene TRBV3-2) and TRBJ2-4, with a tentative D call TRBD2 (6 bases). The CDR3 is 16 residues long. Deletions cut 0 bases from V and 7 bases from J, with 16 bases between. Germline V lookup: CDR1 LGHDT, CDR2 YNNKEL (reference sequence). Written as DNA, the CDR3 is TGTGCCAGCAGCCAAGAAAGTCCCGGGGGTAGCAACATTCAGTACTTC. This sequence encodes CASSQESPGGSNIQYF.

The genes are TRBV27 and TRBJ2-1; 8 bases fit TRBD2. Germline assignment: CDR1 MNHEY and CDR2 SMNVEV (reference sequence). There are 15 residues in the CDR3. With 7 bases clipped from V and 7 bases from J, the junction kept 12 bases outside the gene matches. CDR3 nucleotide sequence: TGTGCCAGCATGCCGGCTAGCGGGTTTAAGAATGAGCAGTTCTTC. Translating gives CASMPASGFKNEQFF.

The CDR3 spells CASSRRSTEAFF. As DNA, the CDR3 is TGTGCCAGCAGCCGGAGGAGCACTGAAGCTTTCTTT. V is TRBV7-9 and J is TRBJ1-1; D is unresolved. V lost 5 bases to trimming and J lost 4 bases, with 8 bases between them. Germline CDR1 is SEHNR and CDR2 is FQNEAQ (reference sequence). CDR3 length: 12 residues.

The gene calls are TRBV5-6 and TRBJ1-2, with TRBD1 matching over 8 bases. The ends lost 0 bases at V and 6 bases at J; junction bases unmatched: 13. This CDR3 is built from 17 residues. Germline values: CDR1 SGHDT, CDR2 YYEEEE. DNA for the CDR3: TGTGCCAGCAGCTTGGCTCGGCTGGGCACAGGGGGAAATGGCTACACCTTC. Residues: CASSLARLGTGGNGYTF.

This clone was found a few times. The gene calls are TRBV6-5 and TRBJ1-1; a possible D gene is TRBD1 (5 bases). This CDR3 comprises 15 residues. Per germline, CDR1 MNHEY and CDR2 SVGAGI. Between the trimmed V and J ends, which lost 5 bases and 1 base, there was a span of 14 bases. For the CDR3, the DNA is TGTGCCAGCAGTCAGACCAGGGACGGGAACACTGAAGCTTTCTTT. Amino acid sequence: CASSQTRDGNTEAFF.

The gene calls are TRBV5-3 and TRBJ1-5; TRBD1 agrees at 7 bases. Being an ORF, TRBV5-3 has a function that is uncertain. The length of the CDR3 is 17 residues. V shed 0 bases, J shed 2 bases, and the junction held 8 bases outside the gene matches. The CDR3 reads CARSLEQGKKGNQPQHF. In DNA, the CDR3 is TGTGCCAGAAGCTTGGAACAGGGGAAGAAGGGCAATCAGCCCCAGCATTTT.

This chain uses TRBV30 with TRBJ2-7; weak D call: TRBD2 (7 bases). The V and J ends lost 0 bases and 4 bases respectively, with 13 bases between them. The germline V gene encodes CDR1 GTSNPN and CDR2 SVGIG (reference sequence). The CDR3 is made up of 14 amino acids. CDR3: CAWSVRGALYEQYF. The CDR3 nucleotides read TGTGCCTGGAGTGTACGGGGGGCGCTTTACGAGCAGTACTTC. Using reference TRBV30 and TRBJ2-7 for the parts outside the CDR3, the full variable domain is SQTIHQWPATLVQPVGSPLSLECTVEGTSNPNLYWYRQAAGRGLQLLFYSVGIGQISSEVPQNLSASRPQDRQFILSSKKLLLSDSGFYLCAWSVRGALYEQYFGPGTRLTVT.

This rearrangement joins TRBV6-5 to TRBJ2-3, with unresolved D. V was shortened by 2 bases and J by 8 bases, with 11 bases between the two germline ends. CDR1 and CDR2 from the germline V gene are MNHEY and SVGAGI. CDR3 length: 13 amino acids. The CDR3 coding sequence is TGTGCCAGCAGTTACCAGCCAGGCGTTACGCAGTATTTT. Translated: CASSYQPGVTQYF.

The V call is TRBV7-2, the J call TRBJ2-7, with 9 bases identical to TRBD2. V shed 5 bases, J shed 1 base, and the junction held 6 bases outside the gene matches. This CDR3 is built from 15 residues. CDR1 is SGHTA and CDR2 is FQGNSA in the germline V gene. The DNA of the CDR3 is TGTGCCAGCAGCCCCCTAGCGGGACTTTCCTACGAGCAGTACTTC. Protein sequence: CASSPLAGLSYEQYF. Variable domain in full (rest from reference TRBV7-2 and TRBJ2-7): GAGVSQSPSNKVTEKGKDVELRCDPISGHTALYWYRQSLGQGLEFLIYFQGNSAPDKSGLPSDRFSAERTGGSVSTLTIQRTQQEDSAVYLCASSPLAGLSYEQYFGPGTRLTVT.

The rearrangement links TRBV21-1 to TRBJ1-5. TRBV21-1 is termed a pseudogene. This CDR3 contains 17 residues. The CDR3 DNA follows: TGTGCCAGCAGCAAATTTAGAGGCCGGGACCGCCATCAGCCCCAGCATTTT. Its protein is CASSKFRGRDRHQPQHF.

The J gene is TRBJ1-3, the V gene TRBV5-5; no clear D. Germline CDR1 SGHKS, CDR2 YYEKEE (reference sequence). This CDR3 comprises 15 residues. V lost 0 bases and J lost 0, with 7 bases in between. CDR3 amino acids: CASSLGGRSGNTIYF. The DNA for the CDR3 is TGTGCCAGCAGCTTGGGCGGCCGCTCTGGAAACACCATATATTTT. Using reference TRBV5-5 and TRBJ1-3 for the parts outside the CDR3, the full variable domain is DAGVTQSPTHLIKTRGQQVTLRCSPISGHKSVSWYQQVLGQGPQFIFQYYEKEERGRGNFPDRFSARQFPNYSSELNVNALLLGDSALYLCASSLGGRSGNTIYFGEGSWLTVV.

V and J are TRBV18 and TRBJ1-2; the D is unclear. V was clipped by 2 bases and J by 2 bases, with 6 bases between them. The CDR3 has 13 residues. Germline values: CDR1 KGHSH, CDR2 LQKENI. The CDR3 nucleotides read TGTGCCAGCTCACCAGGGCAGAACTATGGCTACACCTTC. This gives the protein CASSPGQNYGYTF.

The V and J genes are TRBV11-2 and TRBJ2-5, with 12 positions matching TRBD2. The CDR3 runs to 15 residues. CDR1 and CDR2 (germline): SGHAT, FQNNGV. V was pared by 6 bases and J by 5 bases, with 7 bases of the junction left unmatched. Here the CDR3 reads CASSSGLAGMETQYF. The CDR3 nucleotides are TGTGCCAGCAGTAGTGGACTAGCGGGGATGGAGACCCAGTACTTC.

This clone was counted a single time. Written as DNA, the CDR3 is TGCGCCAGCAGCTTCCGGGACAGGAACACAGATACGCAGTATTTT. It translates to CASSFRDRNTDTQYF. The rearrangement joins TRBV4-1 to TRBJ2-3; 8 bases map to TRBD1. This CDR3 spans 15 amino acids. V was pared by 5 bases and J by 2 bases, with 6 bases of the junction left unmatched. Germline V gives CDR1 MGHRA, CDR2 YSYEKL.